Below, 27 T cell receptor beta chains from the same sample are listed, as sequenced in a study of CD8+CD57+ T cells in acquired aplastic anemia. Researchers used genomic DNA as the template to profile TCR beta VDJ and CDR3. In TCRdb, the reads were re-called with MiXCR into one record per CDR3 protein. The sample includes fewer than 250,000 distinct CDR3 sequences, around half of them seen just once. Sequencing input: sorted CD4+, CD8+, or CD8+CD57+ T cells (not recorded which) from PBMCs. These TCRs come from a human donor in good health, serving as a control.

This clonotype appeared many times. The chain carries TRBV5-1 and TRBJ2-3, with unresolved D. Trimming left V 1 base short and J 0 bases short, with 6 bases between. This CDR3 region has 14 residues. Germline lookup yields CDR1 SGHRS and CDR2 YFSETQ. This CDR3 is CASSLLSSTDTQYF. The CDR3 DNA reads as TGCGCCAGCAGCTTGCTAAGTAGCACAGATACGCAGTATTTT.

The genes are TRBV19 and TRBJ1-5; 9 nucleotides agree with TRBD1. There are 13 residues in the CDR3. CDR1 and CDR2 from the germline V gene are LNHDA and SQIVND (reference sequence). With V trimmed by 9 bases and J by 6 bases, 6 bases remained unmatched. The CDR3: CASEDRGGQPQHF. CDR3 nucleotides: TGTGCCAGCGAGGACAGGGGCGGTCAGCCCCAGCATTTT.

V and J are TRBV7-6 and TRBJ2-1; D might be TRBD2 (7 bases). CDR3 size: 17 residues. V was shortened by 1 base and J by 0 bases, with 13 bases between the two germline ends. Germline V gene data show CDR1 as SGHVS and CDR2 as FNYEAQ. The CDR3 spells CASSLVGGPSSYNEQFF. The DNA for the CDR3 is TGTGCCAGCAGCTTAGTCGGGGGGCCGAGCTCCTACAATGAGCAGTTCTTC.

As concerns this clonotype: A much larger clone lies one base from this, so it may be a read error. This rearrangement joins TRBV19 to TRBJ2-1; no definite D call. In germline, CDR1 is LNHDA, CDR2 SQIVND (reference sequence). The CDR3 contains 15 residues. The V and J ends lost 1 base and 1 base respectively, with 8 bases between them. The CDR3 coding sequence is TGTGCCAGTAGTATAGCGGTGGGATCCTACAATGAGCAGTTCTTC. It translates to CASSIAVGSYNEQFF.

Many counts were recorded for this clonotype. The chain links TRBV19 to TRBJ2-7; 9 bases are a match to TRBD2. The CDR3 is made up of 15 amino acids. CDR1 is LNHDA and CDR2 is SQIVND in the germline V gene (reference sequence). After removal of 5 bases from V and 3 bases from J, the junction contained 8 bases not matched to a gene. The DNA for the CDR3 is TGTGCCAGTAGTTCCTTAGCGGGGGAGGTCTACGAGCAGTACTTC. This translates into CASSSLAGEVYEQYF.

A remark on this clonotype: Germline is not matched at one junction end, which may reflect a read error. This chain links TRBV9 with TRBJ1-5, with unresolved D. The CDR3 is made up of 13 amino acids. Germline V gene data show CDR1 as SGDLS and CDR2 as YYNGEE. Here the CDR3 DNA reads TGTGCCAGCAGCTTAGACGGCAATCAGCGCCAGCATTTT. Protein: CASSLDGNQRQHF.

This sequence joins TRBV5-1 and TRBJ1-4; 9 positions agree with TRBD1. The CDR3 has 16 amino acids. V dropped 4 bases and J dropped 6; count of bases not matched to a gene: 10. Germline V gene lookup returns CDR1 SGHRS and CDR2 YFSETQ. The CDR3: CASSPEFGDRDEKLFF. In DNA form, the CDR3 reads TGCGCCAGCAGCCCGGAATTTGGGGACAGGGATGAAAAACTGTTTTTT. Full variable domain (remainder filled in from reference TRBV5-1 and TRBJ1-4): KAGVTQTPRYLIKTRGQQVTLSCSPISGHRSVSWYQQTPGQGLQFLFEYFSETQRNKGNFPGRFSGRQFSNSRSEMNVSTLELGDSALYLCASSPEFGDRDEKLFFGSGTQLSVL.

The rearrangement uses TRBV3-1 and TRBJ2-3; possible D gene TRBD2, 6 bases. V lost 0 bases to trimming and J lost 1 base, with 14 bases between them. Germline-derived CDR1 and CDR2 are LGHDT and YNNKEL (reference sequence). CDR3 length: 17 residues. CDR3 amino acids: CASSQENWASGTDTQYF. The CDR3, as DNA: TGTGCCAGCAGCCAAGAAAACTGGGCTAGCGGCACAGATACGCAGTATTTT.

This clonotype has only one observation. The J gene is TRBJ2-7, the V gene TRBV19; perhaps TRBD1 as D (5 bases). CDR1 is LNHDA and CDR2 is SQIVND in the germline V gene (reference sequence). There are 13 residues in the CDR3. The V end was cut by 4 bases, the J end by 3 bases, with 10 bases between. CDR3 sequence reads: CASSNQGSYEQYF. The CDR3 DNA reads TGTGCCAGTAGTAATCAGGGAAGCTACGAGCAGTACTTC.

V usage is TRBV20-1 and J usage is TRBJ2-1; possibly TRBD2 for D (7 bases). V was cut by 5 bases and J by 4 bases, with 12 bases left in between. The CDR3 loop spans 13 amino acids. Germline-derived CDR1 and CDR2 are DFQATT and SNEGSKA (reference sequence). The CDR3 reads CSASGGPYNEQFF. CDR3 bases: TGCAGTGCTTCCGGGGGGCCTTACAATGAGCAGTTCTTC.

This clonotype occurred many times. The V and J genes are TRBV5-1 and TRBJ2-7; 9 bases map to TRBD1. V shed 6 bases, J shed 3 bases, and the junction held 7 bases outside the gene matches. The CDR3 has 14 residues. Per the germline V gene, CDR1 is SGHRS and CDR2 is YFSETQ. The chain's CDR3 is CASNPTGGGYEQYF. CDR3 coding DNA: TGCGCCAGCAACCCGACAGGGGGAGGCTACGAGCAGTACTTC.

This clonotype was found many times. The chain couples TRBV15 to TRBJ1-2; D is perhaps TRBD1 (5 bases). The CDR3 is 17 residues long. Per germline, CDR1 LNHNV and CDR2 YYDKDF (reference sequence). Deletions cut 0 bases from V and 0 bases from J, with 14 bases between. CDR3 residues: CATSRDLGQQTNYGYTF. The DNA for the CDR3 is TGTGCCACCAGCAGAGATCTGGGGCAGCAGACTAACTATGGCTACACCTTC.

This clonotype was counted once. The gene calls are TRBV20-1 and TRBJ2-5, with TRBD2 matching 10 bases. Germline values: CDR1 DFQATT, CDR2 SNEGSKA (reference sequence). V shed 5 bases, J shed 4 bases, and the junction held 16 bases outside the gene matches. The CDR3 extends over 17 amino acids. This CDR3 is CSAEAAGGFFVTETQYF. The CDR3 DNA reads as TGCAGTGCTGAGGCAGCGGGGGGGTTCTTTGTTACAGAGACCCAGTACTTC.

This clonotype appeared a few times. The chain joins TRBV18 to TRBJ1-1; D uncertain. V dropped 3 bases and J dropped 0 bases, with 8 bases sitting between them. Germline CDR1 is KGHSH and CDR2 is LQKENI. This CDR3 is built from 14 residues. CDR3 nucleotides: TGTGCCAGCTCACCGGAACTCATGAACACTGAAGCTTTCTTT. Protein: CASSPELMNTEAFF.

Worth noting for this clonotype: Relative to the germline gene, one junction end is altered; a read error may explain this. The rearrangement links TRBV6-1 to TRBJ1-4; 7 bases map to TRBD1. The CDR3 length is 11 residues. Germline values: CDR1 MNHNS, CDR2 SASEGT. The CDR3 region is CASRQDRVILF. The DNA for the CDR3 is TGTGCCAGCAGGCAAGACAGGGTTATCCTTTTT.

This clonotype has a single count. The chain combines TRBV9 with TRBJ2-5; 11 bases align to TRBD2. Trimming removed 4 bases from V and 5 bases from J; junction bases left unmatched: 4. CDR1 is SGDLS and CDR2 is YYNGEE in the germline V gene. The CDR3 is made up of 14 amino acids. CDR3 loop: CASSPVAGGETQYF. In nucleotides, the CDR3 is TGTGCCAGCAGCCCTGTAGCGGGGGGGGAGACCCAGTACTTC. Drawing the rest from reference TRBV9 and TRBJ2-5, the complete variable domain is DSGVTQTPKHLITATGQRVTLRCSPRSGDLSVYWYQQSLDQGLQFLIQYYNGEERAKGNILERFSAQQFPDLHSELNLSSLELGDSALYFCASSPVAGGETQYFGPGTRLLVL.

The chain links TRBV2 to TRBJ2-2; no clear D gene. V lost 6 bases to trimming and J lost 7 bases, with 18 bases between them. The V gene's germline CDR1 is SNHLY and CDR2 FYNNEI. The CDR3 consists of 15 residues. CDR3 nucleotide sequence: TGTGCCAGCAGCGTTAGTTCCCCAAGGAGCGGGGAGCTGTTTTTT. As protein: CASSVSSPRSGELFF.

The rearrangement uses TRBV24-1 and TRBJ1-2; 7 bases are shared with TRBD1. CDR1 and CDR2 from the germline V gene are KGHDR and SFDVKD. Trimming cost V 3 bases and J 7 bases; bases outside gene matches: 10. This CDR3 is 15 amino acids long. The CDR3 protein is CATSDRDREEGGYTF. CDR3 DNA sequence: TGTGCCACCAGTGATCGAGACAGGGAGGAGGGTGGCTACACCTTC.

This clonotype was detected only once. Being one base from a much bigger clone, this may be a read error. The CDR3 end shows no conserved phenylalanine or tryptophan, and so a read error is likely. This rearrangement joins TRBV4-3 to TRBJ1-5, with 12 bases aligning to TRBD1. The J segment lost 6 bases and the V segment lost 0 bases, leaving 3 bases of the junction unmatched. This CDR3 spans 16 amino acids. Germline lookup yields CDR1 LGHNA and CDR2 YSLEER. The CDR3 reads CASSQEGTGGGQPQHS. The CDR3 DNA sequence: TGCGCCAGCAGCCAAGAAGGGACAGGGGGCGGTCAGCCCCAGCATTCT.

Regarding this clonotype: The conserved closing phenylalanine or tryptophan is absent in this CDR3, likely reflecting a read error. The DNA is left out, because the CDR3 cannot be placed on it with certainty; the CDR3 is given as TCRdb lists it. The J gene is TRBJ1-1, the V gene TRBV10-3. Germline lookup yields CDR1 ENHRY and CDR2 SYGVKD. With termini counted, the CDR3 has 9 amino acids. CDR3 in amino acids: CAISDGLLS.

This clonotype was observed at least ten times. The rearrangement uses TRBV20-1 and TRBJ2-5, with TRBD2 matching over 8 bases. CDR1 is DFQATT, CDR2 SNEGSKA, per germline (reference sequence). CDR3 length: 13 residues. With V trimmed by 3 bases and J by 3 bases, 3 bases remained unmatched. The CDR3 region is CSASGGAEETQYF. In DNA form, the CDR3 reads TGCAGTGCTAGCGGGGGGGCCGAAGAGACCCAGTACTTC.

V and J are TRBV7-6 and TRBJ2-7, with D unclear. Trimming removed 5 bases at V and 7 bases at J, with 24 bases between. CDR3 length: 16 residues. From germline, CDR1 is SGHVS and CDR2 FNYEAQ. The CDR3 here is CASSPTSVRTVREQYF. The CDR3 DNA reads TGTGCCAGCAGCCCCACCTCCGTCCGAACCGTTAGAGAGCAGTACTTC.

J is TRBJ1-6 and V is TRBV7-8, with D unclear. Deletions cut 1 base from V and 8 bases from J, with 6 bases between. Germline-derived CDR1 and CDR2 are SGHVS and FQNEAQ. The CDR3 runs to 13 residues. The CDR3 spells CASSLVQDSPLHF. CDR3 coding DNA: TGTGCCAGCAGCTTAGTCCAGGATTCACCCCTCCACTTT.

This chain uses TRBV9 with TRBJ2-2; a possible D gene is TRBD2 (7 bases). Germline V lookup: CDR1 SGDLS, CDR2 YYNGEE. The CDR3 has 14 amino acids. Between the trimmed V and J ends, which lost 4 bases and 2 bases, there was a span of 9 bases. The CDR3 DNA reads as TGTGCCAGCAGCCGGGGGGCCAACACCGGGGAGCTGTTTTTT. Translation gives CASSRGANTGELFF.

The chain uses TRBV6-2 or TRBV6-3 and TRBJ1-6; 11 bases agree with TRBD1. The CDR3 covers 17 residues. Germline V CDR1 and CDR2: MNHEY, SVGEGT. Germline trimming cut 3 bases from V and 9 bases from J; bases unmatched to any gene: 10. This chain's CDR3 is CASSYRGQGVSSSPLHF. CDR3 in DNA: TGTGCCAGCAGTTATCGGGGACAGGGGGTGAGTTCTTCACCCCTCCACTTT.

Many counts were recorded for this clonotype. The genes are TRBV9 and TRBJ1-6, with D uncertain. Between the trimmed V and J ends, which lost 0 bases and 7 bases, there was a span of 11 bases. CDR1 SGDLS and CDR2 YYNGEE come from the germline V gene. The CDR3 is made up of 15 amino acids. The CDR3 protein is CASSVGARANSPLHF. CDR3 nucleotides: TGTGCCAGCAGCGTAGGGGCCCGCGCCAATTCACCCCTCCACTTT.

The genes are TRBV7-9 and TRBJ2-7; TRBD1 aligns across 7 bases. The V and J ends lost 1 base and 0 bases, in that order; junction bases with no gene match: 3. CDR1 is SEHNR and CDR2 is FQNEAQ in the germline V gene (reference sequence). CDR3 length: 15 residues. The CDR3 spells CASSLETGVSYEQYF. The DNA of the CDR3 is TGTGCCAGCAGCTTAGAAACAGGGGTCTCCTACGAGCAGTACTTC.